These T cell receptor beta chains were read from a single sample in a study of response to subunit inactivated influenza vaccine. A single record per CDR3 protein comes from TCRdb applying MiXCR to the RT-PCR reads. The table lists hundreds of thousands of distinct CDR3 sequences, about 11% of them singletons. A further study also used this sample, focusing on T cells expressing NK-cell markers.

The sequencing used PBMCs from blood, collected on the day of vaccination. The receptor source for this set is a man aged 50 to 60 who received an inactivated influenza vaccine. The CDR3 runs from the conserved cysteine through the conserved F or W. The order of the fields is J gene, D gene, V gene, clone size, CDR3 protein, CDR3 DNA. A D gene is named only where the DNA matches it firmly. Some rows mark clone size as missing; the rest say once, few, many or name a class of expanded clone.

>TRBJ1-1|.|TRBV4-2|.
CASSQDLGGPTEAFF
TGTGCCAGCAGCCAAGACTTGGGGGGGCCCACTGAAGCTTTCTTT
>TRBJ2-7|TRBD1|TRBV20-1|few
CSATKTGWVGEQYF
TGCAGTGCTACTAAGACAGGGTGGGTCGGGGAGCAGTACTTC
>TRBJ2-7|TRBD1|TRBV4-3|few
CASSRALDRAYEQYF
TGCGCCAGCAGCCGAGCTCTGGACAGGGCCTACGAGCAGTACTTC
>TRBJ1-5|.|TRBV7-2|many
CASSPQSNQPQHF
TGTGCCAGCAGCCCACAGAGCAATCAGCCCCAGCATTTT
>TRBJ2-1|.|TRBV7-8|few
CASSLSPPTDRNEQFF
TGTGCCAGCAGCTTATCGCCCCCGACAGACCGCAATGAGCAGTTCTTC
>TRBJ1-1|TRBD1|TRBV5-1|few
CASSLQGADSGTEAFF
TGCGCCAGCAGCTTACAGGGGGCTGATTCTGGCACTGAAGCTTTCTTT
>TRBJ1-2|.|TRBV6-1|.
CASSTRDTNYGYTF
TGTGCCAGCAGTACCCGGGACACGAACTATGGCTACACCTTC
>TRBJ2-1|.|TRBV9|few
CASSGPAGSSYNEQFF
TGTGCCAGCAGCGGCCCCGCCGGGAGCTCCTACAATGAGCAGTTCTTC
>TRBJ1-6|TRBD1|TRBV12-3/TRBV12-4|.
CASSPQTGSGSPLHF
TGTGCCAGCAGTCCCCAGACAGGGTCAGGATCACCCCTCCACTTT
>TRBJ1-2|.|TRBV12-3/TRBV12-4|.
CASSLASYGYTF
TGTGCCAGCAGTTTAGCCTCCTATGGCTACACCTTC
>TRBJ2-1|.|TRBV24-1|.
CATSVGPGTEQFF
TGTGCCACCAGTGTGGGCCCGGGCACTGAGCAGTTCTTC
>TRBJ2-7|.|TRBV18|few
CASVSETGEQYF
TGTGCCAGCGTTTCAGAAACCGGCGAGCAGTACTTC
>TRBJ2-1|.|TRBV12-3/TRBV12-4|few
CASSLAILVGYNEQFF
TGTGCCAGCAGTTTAGCGATACTAGTGGGCTACAATGAGCAGTTCTTC
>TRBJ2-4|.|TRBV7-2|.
CASSLGHTKNIQYF
TGTGCCAGCAGCTTAGGACACACCAAAAACATTCAGTACTTC
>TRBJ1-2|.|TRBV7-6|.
CASSLDHRAMGYGYTF
TGTGCCAGCAGCTTAGACCACAGGGCCATGGGATATGGCTACACCTTC
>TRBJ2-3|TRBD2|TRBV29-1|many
CSVFTELAHSTDTQYF
TGCAGCGTTTTTACCGAACTAGCGCATAGCACAGATACGCAGTATTTT
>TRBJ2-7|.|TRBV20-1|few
CSARKPSISADSKEFLYEQYF
TGCAGTGCTAGGAAGCCCTCAATTTCTGCTGACAGCAAAGAGTTTCTGTACGAGCAGTACTTC
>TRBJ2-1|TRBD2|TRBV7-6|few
CASSQGPSGSPIF
TGTGCCAGCAGCCAAGGCCCTAGCGGGTCCCCGATCTTC
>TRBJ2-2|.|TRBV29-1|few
CSVLLPLAEKLFF
TGCAGCGTCCTACTACCGTTGGCCGAGAAGCTGTTTTTT
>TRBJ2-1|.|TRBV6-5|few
CASSYSMSGPWDEQFF
TGTGCCAGCAGTTACTCGATGAGCGGACCTTGGGATGAGCAGTTCTTC
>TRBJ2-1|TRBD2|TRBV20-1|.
CSADEGSGGNEQFF
TGCAGTGCTGACGAAGGTAGCGGGGGCAATGAGCAGTTCTTC
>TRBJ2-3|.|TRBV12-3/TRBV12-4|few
CASSYTGPDTQYF
TGTGCCAGCAGTTACACAGGGCCAGATACGCAGTATTTT
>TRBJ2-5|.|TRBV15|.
CATSKGDVQETQYF
TGTGCCACCAGCAAAGGGGACGTTCAAGAGACCCAGTACTTC
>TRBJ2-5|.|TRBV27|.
CASSLGRWETQYF
TGTGCCAGCAGTTTAGGGAGGTGGGAGACCCAGTACTTC
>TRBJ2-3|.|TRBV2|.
CASSILGTDTQYF
TGTGCCAGCAGTATCCTGGGCACAGATACGCAGTATTTT
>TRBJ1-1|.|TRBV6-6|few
CASRCEAFF
TGTGCCAGCAGATGCGAAGCTTTCTTT
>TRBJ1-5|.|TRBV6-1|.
CASSEMAGGPQPQHF
TGTGCCAGCAGTGAAATGGCCGGGGGGCCTCAGCCCCAGCATTTT
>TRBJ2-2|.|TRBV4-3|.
CASSQEGDGEKSGELFF
TGCGCCAGCAGCCAAGAAGGCGACGGAGAAAAGTCGGGGGAGCTGTTTTTT
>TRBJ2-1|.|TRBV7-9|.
CASSLWENEQFF
TGTGCCAGCAGCTTATGGGAAAATGAGCAGTTCTTC
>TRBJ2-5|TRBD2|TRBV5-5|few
CASSPIAGVGETQYF
TGTGCCAGCAGTCCTATAGCGGGAGTAGGAGAGACCCAGTACTTC
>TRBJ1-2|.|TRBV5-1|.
CASSYDPQGRADGYTF
TGCGCCAGCAGCTACGACCCTCAGGGGAGAGCGGATGGCTACACCTTC
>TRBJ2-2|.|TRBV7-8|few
CASSLAQSFGTGELFF
TGTGCCAGCAGCTTAGCCCAGTCCTTCGGGACCGGGGAGCTGTTTTTT
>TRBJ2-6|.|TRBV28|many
CASSLGATGANVLTF
TGTGCCAGCAGTTTAGGGGCGACTGGGGCCAACGTCCTGACTTTC
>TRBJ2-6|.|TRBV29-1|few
CSARAGAEAGANVLTF
TGCAGCGCCCGTGCCGGGGCGGAGGCTGGGGCCAACGTCCTGACTTTC
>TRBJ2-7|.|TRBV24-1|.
CATSAGADLNGEQYF
TGTGCCACCAGTGCGGGGGCCGACCTTAACGGCGAGCAGTACTTC
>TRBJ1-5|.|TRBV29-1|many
CSVTVDGYNQPQHF
TGCAGCGTTACGGTGGACGGATACAATCAGCCCCAGCATTTT
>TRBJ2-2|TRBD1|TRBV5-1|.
CASSLSGQGASVVAGELFF
TGCGCCAGCAGCTTGTCCGGACAGGGGGCGTCAGTAGTGGCCGGGGAGCTGTTTTTT